These 21 T cell receptor beta chains originate from one sample sequenced in a study of blood T cell repertoires in COVID-19. The protocol was immunoSEQ multiplex PCR, while the TCRdb copy is restricted to in-frame clones and leaves out a portion. The data show about 200,000 clones, 90% seen once. Sequences were obtained from peripheral blood. These receptors were obtained from a man between 50 and 59 years old with acute or convalescent COVID-19.

The rearrangement links TRBV7-9 to TRBJ2-5, with no clear D. The CDR3 runs to 12 residues. Germline V gives CDR1 SEHNR, CDR2 FQNEAQ (reference sequence). V lost 1 base to trimming and J lost 5 bases, with 5 bases between them. CDR3 residues: CASSLDPETQYF. The CDR3 DNA follows: TGTGCCAGCAGCTTAGATCCGGAGACCCAGTACTTC.

This clone turned up a few times. V and J are TRBV6-1 and TRBJ2-7; a possible D gene is TRBD1 (5 bases). CDR1 and CDR2 (germline): MNHNS, SASEGT. V lost 3 bases and J 2 bases, leaving 11 bases between the germline ends. The CDR3 length is 14 residues. CDR3 loop: CASSDRQTTYEQYV. Here the CDR3 DNA reads TGTGCCAGCAGTGATAGACAGACAACCTACGAGCAGTACGTC.

The count of this clone is one. At one end the junction does not follow the germline gene, possibly because of a read error. The chain combines TRBV28 with TRBJ1-6; TRBD1 is a possible D gene (6 bases). Germline V CDR1 and CDR2: MDHEN, SYDVKM. The CDR3 has 15 residues. The CDR3 loop is CASMGGGQNHSPLHF. For the CDR3, the DNA is TGTGCCAGCATGGGGGGGGGACAAAACCATTCACCCCTCCATTTT.

This chain joins TRBV7-2 and TRBJ2-3; no clear D. Per the germline V gene, CDR1 is SGHTA and CDR2 is FQGNSA. The V end was cut by 4 bases, the J end by 2 bases, with 13 bases between. The CDR3 is 15 amino acids. CDR3 DNA: TGTGCCAGCAGCTCAAGATCCCAGGCCACAGATACGCAGTATTTT. Amino acid sequence: CASSSRSQATDTQYF.

The chain links TRBV3-1 (or the pseudogene TRBV3-2) to TRBJ1-6; weak D call: TRBD1 (5 bases). This CDR3 region has 15 residues. V was shortened by 0 bases and J by 10 bases, with 13 bases between the two germline ends. CDR1 LGHDT and CDR2 YNNKEL come from the germline V gene (reference sequence). This CDR3 is CASSQDGRVGSPLHF. As DNA, the CDR3 is TGTGCCAGCAGCCAAGACGGCAGGGTTGGGTCACCCCTCCACTTT.

The J gene is TRBJ1-2, the V gene TRBV4-2, with no clear D. Germline V CDR1 and CDR2: LGHNA, YNFKEQ. This CDR3 comprises 14 residues. Trimming cost V 0 bases and J 1 base, with 6 bases left between them. The CDR3 coding sequence is TGTGCCAGCAGCCAAGATTCTAGTAACTATGGCTACACCTTC. It yields the protein CASSQDSSNYGYTF.

The rearrangement links TRBV19 to TRBJ2-4; 7 bases map to TRBD1. The J segment lost 6 bases and the V segment lost 3 bases, leaving 11 bases of the junction unmatched. The CDR3 extends over 16 amino acids. Germline CDR1 is LNHDA and CDR2 is SQIVND (reference sequence). CDR3 amino acids: CASSIETGTPGNIQYF. DNA for the CDR3: TGTGCCAGTAGTATCGAGACAGGGACACCGGGAAACATTCAGTACTTC.

The chain has TRBV4-1 and TRBJ1-2, with 9 bases lining up with TRBD1. This CDR3 is 17 amino acids long. Germline V gives CDR1 MGHRA, CDR2 YSYEKL. J gave up 0 bases and V 4 bases, and 9 bases lay outside the gene matches. CDR3 in amino acids: CASSRLWTGESNYGYTF. The CDR3 DNA reads as TGCGCCAGCAGCCGTCTTTGGACAGGGGAGTCTAACTATGGCTACACCTTC.

This chain links TRBV30 with TRBJ1-2; no reliable D call. V was shortened by 4 bases and J by 7 bases, with 13 bases between the two germline ends. Germline V CDR1 and CDR2: GTSNPN, SVGIG (reference sequence). The CDR3 length is 12 residues. CDR3 residues: CAWTLSGFGYTF. CDR3 in DNA: TGTGCCTGGACTTTGTCGGGGTTTGGCTACACCTTC.

This chain links TRBV19 with TRBJ1-4; 7 bases line up with TRBD1. The trim removed 5 bases at V and 0 bases at J, leaving 6 bases unmatched. The CDR3 contains 16 residues. Looked up from germline, CDR1 is LNHDA and CDR2 is SQIVND (reference sequence). CDR3 sequence (DNA): TGTGCCAGTAGTCTAATAGGGGGCTCAACTAATGAAAAACTGTTTTTT. Translation: CASSLIGGSTNEKLFF.

This sequence joins TRBV28 and TRBJ2-7; TRBD1 is a possible D gene (6 bases). The V end was cut by 5 bases, the J end by 2 bases, with 22 bases between. This CDR3 comprises 17 residues. The germline CDR1 and CDR2 sequences are MDHEN and SYDVKM. The CDR3 here is CASSPSLTGLNTYEQYF. In DNA, the CDR3 is TGTGCCAGCAGTCCCAGCCTGACAGGTCTGAATACCTACGAGCAGTACTTC. Looking up the rest from reference TRBV28 and TRBJ2-7 gives the full variable domain: DVKVTQSSRYLVKRTGEKVFLECVQDMDHENMFWYRQDPGLGLRLIYFSYDVKMKEKGDIPEGYSVSREKKERFSLILESASTNQTSMYLCASSPSLTGLNTYEQYFGPGTRLTVT.

This clone was seen a single time. The identical CDR3 is also encoded by other nucleotide sequences in the sample. This sequence joins TRBV9 and TRBJ2-2; D perhaps matches TRBD2 (5 bases). The CDR3 consists of 13 residues. Germline V gene sequence: CDR1 SGDLS, CDR2 YYNGEE. Deletions cut 0 bases from V and 7 bases from J, with 7 bases between. The CDR3 DNA is TGTGCCAGCAGCGTAGTGGGGAGCGGGGAGCTGTTTTTT. As protein: CASSVVGSGELFF. Together with reference TRBV9 and TRBJ2-2, the CDR3 gives the full variable domain: DSGVTQTPKHLITATGQRVTLRCSPRSGDLSVYWYQQSLDQGLQFLIQYYNGEERAKGNILERFSAQQFPDLHSELNLSSLELGDSALYFCASSVVGSGELFFGEGSRLTVL.

The CDR3 protein is CASSHTGTGRITNYGYTF. Here the CDR3 DNA reads TGTGCCAGCTCACATACCGGGACAGGAAGAATTACTAACTATGGCTACACCTTC. The genes are TRBV18 and TRBJ1-2, with TRBD1 identical over 8 bases. V was pared by 4 bases and J by 0 bases, with 13 bases of the junction left unmatched. Germline CDR1 KGHSH, CDR2 LQKENI. The CDR3 has 18 amino acids.

CDR3 sequence: CASSVAGRDYEQYF. The CDR3 nucleotides read TGTGCCAGCAGCGTAGCTGGGCGGGACTACGAGCAGTACTTC. The chain recombines TRBV9 with TRBJ2-7, with D perhaps matching TRBD2 (6 bases). CDR1 is SGDLS and CDR2 is YYNGEE in the germline V gene. V lost 0 bases, J lost 3 bases, and 10 bases lay in between. The CDR3 covers 14 residues. The full variable domain, rest sourced from reference TRBV9 and TRBJ2-7, is DSGVTQTPKHLITATGQRVTLRCSPRSGDLSVYWYQQSLDQGLQFLIQYYNGEERAKGNILERFSAQQFPDLHSELNLSSLELGDSALYFCASSVAGRDYEQYFGPGTRLTVT.

The rearrangement joins TRBV6-2 or TRBV6-3 to TRBJ1-2; possibly TRBD1 for D (5 bases). This CDR3 comprises 13 residues. Trimming removed 5 bases from V and 8 bases from J, with 15 bases in between. Germline loops: CDR1 MNHEY, CDR2 SVGEGT. CDR3 protein: CASSTPWGDGYTF. CDR3 sequence (DNA): TGTGCCAGCAGTACCCCGTGGGGGGACGGCTACACCTTC.

This clone was detected once. The CDR3 reads CAVGQGWNQPQHF. DNA for the CDR3: TGTGCCGTAGGACAGGGTTGGAATCAGCCCCAGCATTTT. The chain uses TRBV10-3 and TRBJ1-5, with 8 bases aligning to TRBD1. V shed 11 bases, J shed 4 bases, and the junction held 7 bases outside the gene matches. This CDR3 has 13 amino acids. Germline lookup yields CDR1 ENHRY and CDR2 SYGVKD.

This clone is a singleton in its sample. The V call is TRBV6-5, the J call TRBJ1-1, with D possibly being TRBD1 (6 bases). The CDR3 runs 12 residues. V lost 6 bases, J lost 3 bases, and 8 bases lay in between. The germline CDR1 and CDR2 sequences are MNHEY and SVGAGI. The CDR3 region has the DNA TGTGCCAGCAGGGACAGCTACACTGAAGCTTTCTTT. Protein: CASRDSYTEAFF.

The chain uses TRBV12-3 or TRBV12-4 and TRBJ1-1; a possible D gene is TRBD1 (6 bases). The CDR3 loop spans 13 amino acids. V gave up 5 bases and J gave up 3 bases, with 10 bases separating them. CDR3 sequence reads: CASSEGGYTEAFF. CDR3 DNA: TGTGCCAGCAGTGAGGGGGGGTACACTGAAGCTTTCTTT.

V and J are TRBV7-2 and TRBJ1-1; TRBD1 aligns across 8 bases. The germline V gene has CDR1 SGHTA and CDR2 FQGNSA. This CDR3 region has 14 residues. Trimming cost V 4 bases and J 8 bases; bases outside gene matches: 9. The CDR3 coding sequence is TGTGCCAGCAGCTACGGACAGGGCGTTAAGGAAGCTTTCTTT. It yields the protein CASSYGQGVKEAFF.

The rearrangement uses TRBV9 and TRBJ2-1; 8 bases map to TRBD2. V lost 4 bases and J lost 10; bases outside the gene matches: 13. Germline V gene lookup returns CDR1 SGDLS and CDR2 YYNGEE. CDR3 length: 15 amino acids. CDR3 loop: CASSPAGGGTIEQFF. CDR3 coding DNA: TGTGCCAGCAGCCCCGCCGGGGGGGGGACAATCGAGCAGTTCTTC. The full variable domain, its missing parts supplied by reference TRBV9 and TRBJ2-1, is DSGVTQTPKHLITATGQRVTLRCSPRSGDLSVYWYQQSLDQGLQFLIQYYNGEERAKGNILERFSAQQFPDLHSELNLSSLELGDSALYFCASSPAGGGTIEQFFGPGTRLTVL.

The V gene is TRBV19, the J gene TRBJ1-1; TRBD1 aligns across 8 bases. Per the germline V gene, CDR1 is LNHDA and CDR2 is SQIVND (reference sequence). The CDR3 runs to 18 residues. Trimming cost V 3 bases and J 4 bases; bases outside gene matches: 16. The CDR3 sequence: CASSIGQHRGRFATEAFF. The CDR3 DNA follows: TGTGCCAGTAGTATCGGGCAACACAGGGGGAGGTTTGCCACTGAAGCTTTCTTT.